The rows below give T cell receptor beta chains drawn from one sample of a study of cytomegalovirus exposure and HLA in healthy donors. Clones were sequenced by immunoSEQ multiplex PCR, and TCRdb holds only the in-frame ones, with some missing. This table holds 150,000 to 200,000 clones, over 60% found once. The material sequenced was PBMCs. The source is a woman aged 30 to 39 in good health and CMV-seronegative. Both conserved end residues are part of each CDR3. Fields, in order: CDR3 protein, CDR3 DNA, clone size, J gene, D gene, V gene. The D gene is left open where the match is weak. Size is omitted from some rows. Given values are once, few, many or a class for expanded clones.

CDR3: CASNPTANTGELFF; DNA: TGTGCCAGTAACCCGACAGCTAACACCGGGGAGCTGTTTTTT; size: NA; J: TRBJ2-2; D: NA; V: TRBV19
CDR3: CASSRAGGLFDEQFF; DNA: TGTGCCAGCAGCCGAGCGGGGGGGTTATTCGATGAGCAGTTCTTC; size: NA; J: TRBJ2-1; D: TRBD2; V: TRBV9
CDR3: CASRTGGFYEQYF; DNA: TGTGCCAGCAGAACAGGGGGCTTTTACGAGCAGTACTTC; size: NA; J: TRBJ2-7; D: TRBD1; V: TRBV28
CDR3: CASSPGLATETQYF; DNA: TGCGCCAGCAGTCCCGGACTAGCGACAGAGACCCAGTACTTC; size: NA; J: TRBJ2-5; D: TRBD2; V: TRBV5-1
CDR3: CASGLVKARVEGTEAFF; DNA: TGTGCTAGTGGTTTGGTAAAGGCCCGGGTAGAGGGCACTGAAGCTTTCTTT; size: few; J: TRBJ1-1; D: NA; V: TRBV12-5
CDR3: CASSVDPGQVNTGELFF; DNA: TGTGCCAGCAGCGTAGACCCGGGACAGGTAAACACCGGGGAGCTGTTTTTT; size: NA; J: TRBJ2-2; D: TRBD1; V: TRBV9
CDR3: CSSHGTSGNYEQFF; DNA: TGTTCCAGCCACGGGACTAGCGGGAACTATGAGCAGTTCTTC; size: NA; J: TRBJ2-1; D: TRBD2; V: TRBV7-9
CDR3: CASSLGGRVGEQYF; DNA: TGTGCCAGCAGTTTAGGGGGCAGGGTGGGGGAGCAGTACTTC; size: NA; J: TRBJ2-7; D: NA; V: TRBV27
CDR3: CAISEPPGGQGNRYEQYF; DNA: TGTGCCATCAGTGAGCCCCCAGGGGGACAGGGGAATAGATACGAGCAGTACTTC; size: once; J: TRBJ2-7; D: TRBD1; V: TRBV10-3
CDR3: CASSLRGQWSSYEQYF; DNA: TGTGCCAGCAGCTTAAGGGGACAGTGGAGCTCCTACGAGCAGTACTTC; size: NA; J: TRBJ2-7; D: TRBD1; V: TRBV5-6
CDR3: CASSLAGLAMTSTDTQYF; DNA: TGTGCCAGCAGTTTAGCGGGACTAGCGATGACTAGCACAGATACGCAGTATTTT; size: NA; J: TRBJ2-3; D: TRBD2; V: TRBV28
CDR3: CASSFASEPYTEAFF; DNA: TGTGCCAGCAGTTTTGCTTCGGAGCCTTACACTGAAGCTTTCTTT; size: NA; J: TRBJ1-1; D: NA; V: TRBV28
CDR3: CASSQTGSDGYTF; DNA: TGTGCCAGCAGCCAAACGGGGAGCGATGGCTACACCTTC; size: NA; J: TRBJ1-2; D: NA; V: TRBV7-9
CDR3: CASSQVNSGGALNGNEQFF; DNA: TGTGCCAGCAGCCAGGTTAATAGCGGGGGGGCCCTTAACGGCAATGAGCAGTTCTTC; size: NA; J: TRBJ2-1; D: TRBD2; V: TRBV4-2
CDR3: CAWSGRGLDNSPLHF; DNA: TGTGCCTGGAGTGGGAGGGGTCTAGATAATTCACCCCTCCACTTT; size: NA; J: TRBJ1-6; D: NA; V: TRBV30
CDR3: CASSRGENTEAFF; DNA: TGTGCCAGCAGCCGGGGTGAGAACACTGAAGCTTTCTTT; size: NA; J: TRBJ1-1; D: NA; V: TRBV11-2
CDR3: CASSLSSGEYGYPF; DNA: TGTGCCAGCAGTTTATCCTCCGGGGAATATGGCTACCCCTTC; size: NA; J: TRBJ1-2; D: NA; V: TRBV27
CDR3: CASSPRTGPSGANVLTF; DNA: TGTGCCAGCTCACCACGGACAGGGCCCTCTGGGGCCAACGTCCTGACTTTC; size: few; J: TRBJ2-6; D: TRBD1; V: TRBV18
CDR3: CASSEGQLNEKLFF; DNA: TGTGCCAGCAGTGAGGGACAGCTTAATGAAAAACTGTTTTTT; size: few; J: TRBJ1-4; D: TRBD1; V: TRBV2
CDR3: CASSLRGNQPQHF; DNA: TGTGCCAGCAGCTTGCGGGGTAATCAGCCCCAGCATTTT; size: NA; J: TRBJ1-5; D: NA; V: TRBV7-2
CDR3: CASSPPTGGYGYTF; DNA: TGTGCCAGCAGTCCACCGACAGGGGGCTATGGCTACACCTTC; size: NA; J: TRBJ1-2; D: TRBD1; V: TRBV28
CDR3: CAWQTISGSNEQYF; DNA: TGTGCCTGGCAGACCATTAGCGGGAGCAACGAGCAGTACTTC; size: NA; J: TRBJ2-7; D: TRBD2; V: TRBV30
CDR3: CASSVVPLTGGNNEQFF; DNA: TGTGCCAGCAGCGTAGTTCCCCTGACAGGGGGTAACAATGAGCAGTTCTTC; size: NA; J: TRBJ2-1; D: TRBD1; V: TRBV9
CDR3: CAWMASAYNEQFF; DNA: TGTGCCTGGATGGCTAGTGCCTACAATGAGCAGTTCTTC; size: NA; J: TRBJ2-1; D: NA; V: TRBV30
CDR3: CSVGGQGAWDGYTF; DNA: TGCAGCGTTGGGGGACAGGGGGCATGGGATGGCTACACCTTC; size: NA; J: TRBJ1-2; D: TRBD1; V: TRBV29-1
CDR3: CASSLGRGIGEAFF; DNA: TGTGCCAGCAGTTTGGGTAGGGGGATTGGTGAAGCTTTCTTT; size: once; J: TRBJ1-1; D: NA; V: TRBV28
CDR3: CASSQEMTTSGGNEQFF; DNA: TGCGCCAGCAGCCAAGAGATGACAACTAGCGGGGGGAATGAGCAGTTCTTC; size: few; J: TRBJ2-1; D: TRBD2; V: TRBV4-1
CDR3: CASLSPRQTNSPLHF; DNA: TGTGCCAGCCTCAGCCCGCGACAGACTAATTCACCCCTCCACTTT; size: few; J: TRBJ1-6; D: NA; V: TRBV6-4
CDR3: CASSELGRGPNTEAFF; DNA: TGTGCCAGCAGTGAATTGGGCAGGGGGCCGAACACTGAAGCTTTCTTT; size: NA; J: TRBJ1-1; D: TRBD1; V: TRBV6-1
CDR3: CATDQGFGGNTGELFF; DNA: TGTGCCACCGACCAAGGATTCGGCGGTAACACCGGGGAGCTGTTTTTT; size: NA; J: TRBJ2-2; D: NA; V: TRBV19
CDR3: CASSDLGSYGYTF; DNA: TGTGCCAGCAGTGACCTCGGGAGCTATGGCTACACCTTC; size: NA; J: TRBJ1-2; D: NA; V: TRBV7-9
CDR3: CASSLRWSYEQYF; DNA: TGTGCCAGCAGTTTGAGGTGGTCCTACGAGCAGTACTTC; size: NA; J: TRBJ2-7; D: NA; V: TRBV27
CDR3: CAWTDRGGQPQHF; DNA: TGTGCCTGGACGGACAGGGGAGGTCAGCCCCAGCATTTT; size: NA; J: TRBJ1-5; D: TRBD1; V: TRBV30
CDR3: CASSFLAGAANEQFF; DNA: TGTGCCAGCAGCTTTCTAGCGGGAGCGGCCAATGAGCAGTTCTTC; size: NA; J: TRBJ2-1; D: TRBD2; V: TRBV7-3
CDR3: CASSKGGLRGYTF; DNA: TGTGCCAGCAGTAAAGGGGGTCTGAGGGGCTACACCTTC; size: NA; J: TRBJ1-2; D: NA; V: TRBV9
CDR3: CASSPSSYEQYF; DNA: TGTGCCAGCAGCCCCAGCTCCTACGAGCAGTACTTC; size: NA; J: TRBJ2-7; D: NA; V: TRBV7-2
CDR3: CASSLVVSGSSYEQYF; DNA: TGTGCCAGCAGCTTAGTGGTTAGCGGGAGCTCCTACGAGCAGTACTTC; size: NA; J: TRBJ2-7; D: TRBD2; V: TRBV7-2
CDR3: CASSDRGSYGYTF; DNA: TGCGCCAGCAGTGACAGGGGGAGCTATGGCTACACCTTC; size: NA; J: TRBJ1-2; D: TRBD1; V: TRBV10-1
CDR3: CASSQELLEGTGELFF; DNA: TGTGCCAGCAGCCAAGAGCTCCTAGAGGGCACCGGGGAGCTGTTTTTT; size: few; J: TRBJ2-2; D: NA; V: TRBV4-2
CDR3: CASSEVDKWDPNYGYTF; DNA: TGTGCCAGCAGTGAAGTGGACAAATGGGATCCTAACTATGGCTACACCTTC; size: NA; J: TRBJ1-2; D: NA; V: TRBV6-1
CDR3: CASSQEGRVLAGAGGELFF; DNA: TGTGCCAGCAGCCAAGAAGGCAGAGTCCTAGCGGGAGCGGGCGGGGAGCTGTTTTTT; size: NA; J: TRBJ2-2; D: TRBD2; V: TRBV4-2
CDR3: CASSTTTGSGTQYF; DNA: TGTGCCAGTAGTACAACCACAGGATCGGGTACGCAGTATTTT; size: NA; J: TRBJ2-3; D: NA; V: TRBV19
CDR3: CASSVILAGLNTGELFF; DNA: TGCGCCAGCAGCGTTATTCTAGCGGGGCTTAACACCGGGGAGCTGTTTTTT; size: NA; J: TRBJ2-2; D: TRBD2; V: TRBV5-1
CDR3: CASSPLFATNEKLFF; DNA: TGTGCCAGCAGCCCCCTTTTCGCAACTAATGAAAAACTGTTTTTT; size: NA; J: TRBJ1-4; D: NA; V: TRBV5-6
CDR3: CASSLGGGGIGTDTQYF; DNA: TGTGCCAGCAGCTTAGGTGGGGGCGGTATCGGCACAGATACGCAGTATTTT; size: NA; J: TRBJ2-3; D: NA; V: TRBV7-9
CDR3: CASSLGGADTQYF; DNA: TGTGCCAGCAGCCTAGGGGGGGCAGATACGCAGTATTTT; size: NA; J: TRBJ2-3; D: NA; V: TRBV7-9
CDR3: CASSQDRRTSYGYTF; DNA: TGCGCCAGCAGCCAAGACAGAAGGACAAGCTATGGCTACACCTTC; size: NA; J: TRBJ1-2; D: NA; V: TRBV4-3
CDR3: CASSGTGDRYEQYF; DNA: TGTGCCAGCAGCGGGACAGGGGACCGCTACGAGCAGTACTTC; size: NA; J: TRBJ2-7; D: TRBD1; V: TRBV13
CDR3: CASSQVGVAVSGIYGYTF; DNA: TGCGCCAGCAGCCAAGTCGGGGTTGCGGTCAGTGGGATCTATGGCTACACCTTC; size: NA; J: TRBJ1-2; D: NA; V: TRBV4-1
CDR3: CASRLGKVRDRASSYEQYF; DNA: TGTGCAAGTCGCTTAGGGAAGGTCCGGGACAGGGCTAGCTCCTACGAGCAGTACTTC; size: NA; J: TRBJ2-7; D: NA; V: TRBV12-2
CDR3: CASSFTVAGGLSNEQFF; DNA: TGTGCCAGCAGTTTTACTGTAGCGGGAGGGCTCTCAAATGAGCAGTTCTTC; size: NA; J: TRBJ2-1; D: TRBD2; V: TRBV27
CDR3: CASTRTGKETQYF; DNA: TGTGCCAGCACCCGGACAGGGAAGGAGACCCAGTACTTC; size: NA; J: TRBJ2-5; D: TRBD1; V: TRBV7-9
CDR3: CASSMANYGYPF; DNA: TGTGCCAGCAGCATGGCGAACTATGGCTACCCCTTC; size: NA; J: TRBJ1-2; D: NA; V: TRBV5-4
CDR3: CASSEWVGDNSPLHF; DNA: TGTGCCAGCAGTGAATGGGTAGGGGATAATTCACCCCTCCACTTT; size: NA; J: TRBJ1-6; D: NA; V: TRBV25-1
CDR3: CASSRSTSGYEQYF; DNA: TGTGCCAGCAGCCGCAGTACTAGCGGCTACGAGCAGTACTTC; size: NA; J: TRBJ2-7; D: TRBD2; V: TRBV14
CDR3: CAWSVQDREDQPQHF; DNA: TGTGCCTGGAGTGTACAGGACAGGGAGGATCAGCCCCAGCATTTT; size: NA; J: TRBJ1-5; D: TRBD1; V: TRBV30
CDR3: CASSLSRTGWAGELFF; DNA: TGTGCCAGCAGTTTATCCAGGACAGGGTGGGCCGGGGAGCTGTTTTTT; size: few; J: TRBJ2-2; D: TRBD1; V: TRBV27